This TCR beta chain was obtained from a study of CD8+ T cells in alopecia areata. Isolated RNA was reverse transcribed into cDNA used as the sequencing template. Profiled with immunoSEQ multiplex PCR; TCRdb holds only in-frame clones, not every one. The sample has 20,000 or so clones, none seen only once. Using CD4, CD8alpha, NKG2D, NKG2ACE and other markers, pooled cutaneous lymph node cells were sorted. As for this clone: DNA and listed protein disagree at residue 12, so the protein shown here was translated from the DNA. Gene names refer to mouse genes. Coverage ceases 3 residues before the CDR3 finishes, and the germline J gene fills in the end.

Germline V CDR1 and CDR2: LGHNA, YSYQKL. The V end was cut by 3 bases, the J end by 0 bases, with 9 bases between. This CDR3 spans 15 amino acids. The receptor was derived from a C3H/HeJ mouse with alopecia areata. MHC haplotype of the strain: H2-k. The specimen was CD8+ T cells sorted from a lymph node. J is TRBJ1-3 and V is TRBV2, with a weak D call TRBD1 (6 bases). The CDR3 sequence is CASSQGTISGNTLYF. CDR3 bases read: TGTGCCAGCAGCCAGGGGACAATTTCTGGAAATACG.